Each of the 5 T cell receptor beta chains below was sequenced from the same sample in a study of radiotherapy plus CTLA-4 blockade in lung cancer. TCRdb's table, derived via immunoSEQ multiplex PCR, lists solely in-frame clones and lacks some. The table shows 80,000 or so clones, with 60% to 85% occurring only once. The source material was peripheral blood, sampled from a patient treated with radiotherapy plus ipilimumab. Receptor source: a human donor with non-small cell lung cancer who had a partial response to radiotherapy plus ipilimumab. Some clones in this sample may be carry-over from other donors' samples.

This chain links TRBV14 with TRBJ2-7; 7 bases are shared with TRBD1. This CDR3 comprises 15 residues. The germline V gene encodes CDR1 SGHDN and CDR2 FVKESK. V shed 2 bases and J 4 bases; nucleotides not matched to a gene: 8. The DNA for the CDR3 is TGTGCCAGCAGCCAACAGACAGGGTATTATTACGAGCAGTACTTC. Translated, it gives CASSQQTGYYYEQYF.

The CDR3 loop is CASSLNPLPLQYF. Here the CDR3 DNA reads TGTGCCAGCAGCTTAAATCCCCTCCCACTCCAGTACTTC. J is TRBJ2-7 and V is TRBV7-3; the D is unclear. The CDR3 is 13 residues long. V dropped 1 base and J dropped 10 bases, with 14 bases sitting between them. CDR1 is SGHTA and CDR2 is FQGTGA in the germline V gene.

This clone was observed a single time. V gene TRBV5-1 combines with J gene TRBJ2-5, with D tentatively TRBD1 (6 bases). This CDR3 has 14 residues. V was cut by 0 bases and J by 5 bases, with 11 bases left in between. Germline V lookup: CDR1 SGHRS, CDR2 YFSETQ. The CDR3 DNA sequence: TGCGCCAGCAGCTTGGACTGGGGGCTGGAGACCCAGTACTTC. It codes for CASSLDWGLETQYF.

V and J are TRBV7-8 and TRBJ2-1; 15 positions agree with TRBD2. The germline gives CDR1 SGHVS, CDR2 FQNEAQ. CDR3 length equals 21 residues. The junction had 21 bases not matched to a gene; V was cut back by 4 bases and J by 8 bases. CDR3 bases: TGTGCCAGCAGCTCGTCAATGATAGGGGGGACTAGCGGGAGGACGTTGGATGAGCAGTTCTTC. This sequence encodes CASSSSMIGGTSGRTLDEQFF.

There are a few counts of this clone. This chain links TRBV7-8 with TRBJ2-3; 8 bases match TRBD2. This CDR3 comprises 16 residues. CDR1 and CDR2 from the germline V gene are SGHVS and FQNEAQ. The ends lost 2 bases at V and 6 bases at J; junction bases unmatched: 10. The CDR3 region is CASSLLRGVARDTQYF. CDR3 sequence (DNA): TGTGCCAGCAGCTTATTGCGGGGGGTTGCGAGGGATACGCAGTATTTT.